The 18 T cell receptor beta chains below were found in one sample sequenced in a study of cytomegalovirus exposure and HLA in healthy donors listed by TCRdb under 2017. The library was obtained by the immunoSEQ multiplex PCR assay. A mixture of 60 forward primers for TCR Vbeta segments and 13 reverse primers for TCR Jbeta segments was used in the multiplex PCR. TCRdb re-hosts the immuneACCESS table, in-frame sequences only. Its copies lack some clones; in the studies checked, an unresolved V gene accounts for under half of them, and the cause for the rest is not known. The sample contains approximately 160,000 clones, roughly 70% of them found a single time. The ten largest clones represent around 3% of the sample. Sequencing used PBMCs. The receptors stem from a woman between 35 and 50 years old in good health and CMV-seropositive.

This chain links TRBV9 with TRBJ1-5; weak D call: TRBD1 (5 bases). Germline loops: CDR1 SGDLS, CDR2 YYNGEE. V was shortened by 0 bases and J by 6 bases, with 13 bases between the two germline ends. This CDR3 has 15 residues. The CDR3, as DNA: TGTGCCAGCAGCGTAGAGGGAGGGACGGGTCAGCCCCAGCATTTT. This translates into CASSVEGGTGQPQHF.

The rearrangement joins TRBV4-2 to TRBJ2-3; the D gene is possibly TRBD2 (6 bases). The CDR3 contains 15 residues. From germline, CDR1 is LGHNA and CDR2 YNFKEQ. V lost 0 bases to trimming and J lost 6 bases, with 13 bases between them. CDR3 amino acids: CASSQETARGDTQYF. CDR3 coding DNA: TGTGCCAGCAGCCAAGAGACCGCTCGGGGGGATACGCAGTATTTT.

This clone was seen only a few times. Additional DNA sequences in this sample encode the identical CDR3. V usage is TRBV5-1 and J usage is TRBJ2-3; 10 bases map to TRBD2. Trimming took 1 base from V and 1 from J; bases not matched to a gene: 0. Germline V gives CDR1 SGHRS, CDR2 YFSETQ. The CDR3 contains 15 residues. In nucleotides, the CDR3 is TGCGCCAGCAGCTTGACTAGCGGGGGCACAGATACGCAGTATTTT. It translates to CASSLTSGGTDTQYF.

V usage is TRBV18 and J usage is TRBJ2-7; possibly TRBD2 for D (6 bases). The CDR3 totals 14 residues. Germline V CDR1 and CDR2: KGHSH, LQKENI. V was clipped by 6 bases and J by 3 bases, with 15 bases between them. The CDR3 protein is CASSLAGLGYEQYF. The CDR3 DNA reads as TGTGCCAGCTCGCTTGCGGGGTTGGGCTACGAGCAGTACTTC.

The chain links TRBV4-1 to TRBJ1-2; tentative D call: TRBD1 (5 bases). CDR3 length: 19 residues. V gave up 0 bases and J gave up 3 bases, with 23 bases separating them. Germline V gene data show CDR1 as MGHRA and CDR2 as YSYEKL. This CDR3 is CASSQDNHPGPGGDYGYTF. The CDR3, as DNA: TGCGCCAGCAGCCAAGATAATCATCCGGGACCAGGAGGGGACTATGGCTACACCTTC.

The V call is TRBV9, the J call TRBJ2-2; 9 nucleotides align to TRBD2. Germline V gene data show CDR1 as SGDLS and CDR2 as YYNGEE. The CDR3 covers 14 residues. V lost 3 bases and J lost 6; bases outside the gene matches: 3. The CDR3 coding sequence is TGTGCCAGCAGCGGGGGACTAGCCCCCGGGGAGCTGTTTTTT. Protein product: CASSGGLAPGELFF.

The V gene is TRBV11-1, the J gene TRBJ1-2; D is perhaps TRBD1 (5 bases). Germline-derived CDR1 and CDR2 are SGHAT and FQDESV (reference sequence). V was cut by 4 bases and J by 4 bases, with 16 bases left in between. The CDR3 length is 15 residues. The CDR3 here is CASSSDIPHGYGYTF. DNA for the CDR3: TGTGCCAGCAGCTCGGACATCCCTCATGGCTATGGCTACACCTTC.

A remark on this clone: The junction shows a germline mismatch at one end, possibly a read error. The same CDR3 can be traced to other DNA sequences in this sample. The genes are TRBV13 and TRBJ1-1, with D possibly being TRBD1 (6 bases). The CDR3 contains 13 residues. Germline CDR1 PRHDT, CDR2 FYEKMQ (reference sequence). CDR3 bases: TGTGCCAGCAGCTCGGGGGGGGACACTGAGGCTTTCTTT. This gives the protein CASSSGGDTEAFF. Variable domain in full (rest from reference TRBV13 and TRBJ1-1): AAGVIQSPRHLIKEKRETATLKCYPIPRHDTVYWYQQGPGQDPQFLISFYEKMQSDKGSIPDRFSAQQFSDYHSELNMSSLELGDSALYFCASSSGGDTEAFFGQGTRLTVV.

This sequence joins TRBV28 and TRBJ2-5; TRBD2 might be the D (6 bases). Germline assignment: CDR1 MDHEN and CDR2 SYDVKM. This CDR3 contains 14 residues. The V gene lost 8 bases and the J gene lost 1 base, with 14 bases spanning the gap. The CDR3 DNA follows: TGTGCCAGCTGGGCGGGATCAGTCCAAGAGACCCAGTACTTC. This encodes CASWAGSVQETQYF.

CDR3 nucleotide sequence: TGTGCCAGCAGATCACAGGGGGCGAACACCGGGGAGCTGTTTTTT. Its translation is CASRSQGANTGELFF. This chain uses TRBV6-5 with TRBJ2-2; 8 bases line up with TRBD1. V trimming: 6 bases; J trimming: 0 bases; junction bases outside the gene matches: 3. The CDR3 runs 15 residues. Germline V lookup: CDR1 MNHEY, CDR2 SVGAGI.

This chain connects TRBV19 to TRBJ2-6; D is perhaps TRBD1 (5 bases). V was shortened by 4 bases and J by 7 bases, with 5 bases between the two germline ends. CDR3 length: 12 amino acids. CDR1 LNHDA and CDR2 SQIVND come from the germline V gene (reference sequence). The CDR3, as DNA: TGTGCCAGTAGTAGGACAGCCAACGTCCTGACTTTC. This gives the protein CASSRTANVLTF.

The chain couples TRBV2 to TRBJ2-6; D might be TRBD1 (5 bases). Trimming shortened V by 8 bases and J by 0 bases, and 14 bases separated the two germline ends. The CDR3 loop spans 16 amino acids. Germline V gene lookup returns CDR1 SNHLY and CDR2 FYNNEI. The CDR3 loop is CASGAGRFSGANVLTF. CDR3 nucleotides: TGTGCCAGCGGGGCTGGACGATTCTCTGGGGCCAACGTCCTGACTTTC.

This clone has just a few counts. V and J are TRBV6-5 and TRBJ1-1; no reliable D call. Germline CDR1 reads MNHEY; CDR2 reads SVGAGI. The CDR3 is 14 residues long. V dropped 6 bases and J dropped 1 base, with 12 bases sitting between them. The CDR3 coding sequence is TGTGCCAGCAGACCCTTGACAAAGAACACTGAAGCTTTCTTT. Translated, it gives CASRPLTKNTEAFF.

The count of this clone is one. The rearrangement joins TRBV6-5 to TRBJ1-2; maybe TRBD1 (6 bases). CDR3 size: 16 residues. Germline V gene data show CDR1 as MNHEY and CDR2 as SVGAGI. Trimming cost V 4 bases and J 1 base, with 16 bases left between them. In nucleotides, the CDR3 is TGTGCCAGCAGTTCCCTCGGGAGGGGGAGTAACTATGGCTACACCTTC. Translating it yields CASSSLGRGSNYGYTF.

This chain uses TRBV7-2 with TRBJ2-3, with no clear D. V lost 4 bases and J 4 bases, leaving 9 bases between the germline ends. The germline CDR1 and CDR2 sequences are SGHTA and FQGNSA. This CDR3 is built from 13 residues. The CDR3 loop reads CASSYRYADTQYF. In DNA, the CDR3 is TGTGCCAGCAGCTACCGGTACGCAGATACGCAGTATTTT. Full variable domain (outside the CDR3, taken from reference TRBV7-2 and TRBJ2-3): GAGVSQSPSNKVTEKGKDVELRCDPISGHTALYWYRQSLGQGLEFLIYFQGNSAPDKSGLPSDRFSAERTGGSVSTLTIQRTQQEDSAVYLCASSYRYADTQYFGPGTRLTVL.

This clone was seen once. The chain has TRBV19 and TRBJ1-2, with D possibly TRBD1 on 5 matching bases. CDR3 length: 21 residues. CDR1 LNHDA and CDR2 SQIVND come from the germline V gene (reference sequence). V lost 0 bases to trimming and J lost 6 bases, with 32 bases between them. As DNA, the CDR3 is TGTGCCAGTAGTATAGATTCAAGGGACCGGCTACGGGGGAGCCTATTAGATGGCTACACCTTC. This sequence encodes CASSIDSRDRLRGSLLDGYTF.

The J gene is TRBJ1-1, the V gene TRBV9, with D tentatively TRBD1 (6 bases). Germline assignment: CDR1 SGDLS and CDR2 YYNGEE. The CDR3 has 13 amino acids. Trimming stripped 1 base from V and 7 bases from J, with 11 bases between. The CDR3 DNA follows: TGTGCCAGCAGCGTAATAGGGGGTCTTGAAGCTTTCTTT. Its protein is CASSVIGGLEAFF.

The chain carries TRBV5-4 and TRBJ2-5, with 7 bases matching TRBD2. Matching the DNA end better, TRBJ2-7 makes the J call doubtful. CDR3 length: 15 amino acids. Germline CDR1 SGHNT, CDR2 YYREEE (reference sequence). The CDR3 DNA reads TGTGCCAGCAGCTTGGCCGGGGGGACTCCCGTCGAGCAGTACTTC. It encodes CASSLAGGTPVEQYF.